The rows below give T cell receptor beta chains drawn from one sample of a study of patients and donors after allogeneic stem cell transplantation. A single record per CDR3 protein comes from TCRdb applying MiXCR to the RT-PCR reads. The table records about 150,000 distinct CDR3 sequences, approximately 40% of them present only once. Sequenced material: blood, either unsorted or a sorted T cell fraction (not recorded which). The receptors were sampled from a human donor who was either an allogeneic HSCT recipient or a stem cell or donor lymphocyte infusion donor (not recorded which). It is not recorded whose cells these are; they may come from a transplant donor. The CDR3 runs from the conserved cysteine through the conserved F or W. D genes are given only for firm matches.

CDR3 length	D gene	V gene	CDR3 protein
15	NA	TRBV6-6	CASSYSGGNTGELFF
14	TRBD1	TRBV11-3	CASSRDRLTDTQYF
16	NA	TRBV6-2/TRBV6-3	CASSSRQAANTGELFF
16	NA	TRBV12-3/TRBV12-4	CASSLDVGEVGNTIYF
14	NA	TRBV7-2	CASSLRVGNQPQHF
14	NA	TRBV20-1	CSASGTPAGEKLFF
12	TRBD1	TRBV20-1	CSETGQQETQYF
16	NA	TRBV5-5	CASSLAIWGRGNEQFF
13	TRBD1	TRBV7-2	CASSGTGGQPQHF
16	TRBD1	TRBV12-3/TRBV12-4	CASSLRRGYSNQPQHF
16	NA	TRBV6-2/TRBV6-3	CASTPMAGRRTYEQFF
15	NA	TRBV7-3	CASSLVRGMNTEAFF
14	NA	TRBV7-2	CASSLDGGSQPQHF
16	NA	TRBV27	CASSLTRLELTGTQYF
17	TRBD2	TRBV4-3	CASSQGGGAGVADTQYF
16	TRBD2	TRBV3-1	CASSQGLAGGHGEQYF
13	NA	TRBV4-1	CASSQVPDSPLHF
19	TRBD2	TRBV15	CATSRDMTSGGAWADTQYF
11	NA	TRBV24-1	CATSVNTEAFF
13	TRBD1	TRBV29-1	CSVLGQGDTEAFF
15	NA	TRBV6-5	CASSPRQVVNQPQHF
13	TRBD1	TRBV27	CASSQGAGQPQHF
13	NA	TRBV3-1	CASSQTEAGGYTF
14	TRBD1	TRBV28	CASAGTGKLQPQHF
14	NA	TRBV7-8	CASSFGVPLTEAFF
13	NA	TRBV9	CASSVQGNYGYTF
14	NA	TRBV10-3	CAISQKQGGQPQHF
11	NA	TRBV29-1	CSVVVGEGYTF
15	NA	TRBV9	CASSVGADRQETQYF
14	NA	TRBV9	CASSLDGLWQPQHF
12	NA	TRBV12-3/TRBV12-4	CASSLGDGGYTF
16	NA	TRBV9	CASSSPSGYGKETQYF
13	TRBD1	TRBV12-3/TRBV12-4	CASSDRDGEKLFF
13	NA	TRBV7-9	CASSLAGRLWQFF
13	NA	TRBV29-1	CSVAEAGIYEQYF
16	TRBD2	TRBV12-3/TRBV12-4	CASSSPLAGGLDTQYF
13	NA	TRBV15	CATQDRYNQPQHF
10	NA	TRBV12-3/TRBV12-4	CASRAGELFF
18	TRBD2	TRBV6-1	CASPGGTSGAANQETQYF
13	TRBD1	TRBV19	CASRDRGNQPQHF
17	NA	TRBV4-3	CASSQRTGNPSGNTIYF
15	TRBD1	TRBV20-1	CSARGLRGNFYGYTF